These T cell receptor beta chains were read from a single sample in a study of OX40 agonist ivuxolimab in advanced cancers. Sequencing was performed with immunoSEQ multiplex PCR; in TCRdb, only in-frame clones are kept and a portion is missing. The sample contains about 63,000 clones, about nine tenths of which appear only once. The source material was CD4+ or CD8+ T cells sorted from blood, sampled in a trial of the OX40 agonist ivuxolimab. These TCRs come from an adult with an advanced solid tumor such as melanoma, head and neck, liver or kidney cancer. CDR3s include the opening cysteine and the closing phenylalanine or tryptophan. The D gene is left open where the match is weak. Rows may omit the clone size; those that give it use once, few, many or a size class.

d_gene,v_gene,j_gene,abundance,CDR3aa,CDR3nt
-,TRBV5-1,TRBJ2-5,-,CASSAQETQYF,TGCGCCAGCAGCGCCCAAGAGACCCAGTACTTC
-,TRBV11-3,TRBJ2-3,-,CASSSDADTQYF,TGTGCCAGCAGCTCGGACGCAGATACGCAGTATTTT
-,TRBV2,TRBJ2-5,-,CASSSRRLDQETQYF,TGTGCCAGCAGTAGTCGCCGACTAGACCAAGAGACCCAGTACTTC
-,TRBV30,TRBJ2-3,once,CAWSVNSQFTDTQYF,TGTGCCTGGAGTGTAAACAGCCAGTTCACAGATACGCAGTATTTT
TRBD1,TRBV7-9,TRBJ2-5,few,CASSYGTDRETQYF,TGTGCCAGCAGCTATGGGACAGATAGGGAGACCCAGTACTTC
-,TRBV21-1,TRBJ2-7,-,CASPDSHEQYF,TGTGCCAGCCCAGATTCTCACGAGCAGTACTTC
TRBD2,TRBV6-5,TRBJ2-7,-,CASYQVGGSYEQYF,TGTGCCAGCTACCAGGTCGGGGGGTCCTACGAGCAGTACTTC
TRBD1,TRBV19,TRBJ1-2,few,CASSITDRGTFFGYTF,TGTGCCAGTAGTATAACGGACAGGGGAACGTTCTTTGGCTACACCTTC
-,TRBV28,TRBJ2-5,-,CASGWPSTGRETQYF,TGTGCCAGCGGCTGGCCTTCGACAGGGAGGGAGACCCAGTACTTC
TRBD1,TRBV29-1,TRBJ1-1,-,CSGLRGRYTEAFF,TGCAGCGGGCTCAGGGGGCGGTACACTGAAGCTTTCTTT
-,TRBV11-3,TRBJ2-5,-,CASSPGAGGETQYF,TGTGCCAGCAGCCCAGGGGCTGGAGGAGAGACCCAGTACTTC
-,TRBV6-1,TRBJ2-7,-,CASSVKRGPEQYF,TGTGCCAGCAGTGTGAAGAGAGGACCCGAGCAGTACTTC
-,TRBV11-2,TRBJ1-1,-,CASNPRYRNTEAFF,TGTGCCAGCAACCCCAGGTACAGGAACACTGAAGCTTTCTTT
-,TRBV14,TRBJ1-3,-,CASSLYQGLTGNTIYF,TGTGCCAGCAGCCTCTACCAGGGACTTACGGGAAACACCATATATTTT
-,TRBV28,TRBJ2-7,-,CASLKGGYEQYF,TGTGCCAGCCTCAAGGGGGGATACGAGCAGTACTTC
TRBD1,TRBV5-5,TRBJ2-7,-,CASRRQGQGEQYF,TGTGCCAGCAGGCGACAGGGCCAAGGAGAGCAGTACTTC
TRBD2,TRBV29-1,TRBJ2-3,-,CSVAGLAGDTDTQYF,TGCAGCGTTGCAGGACTAGCGGGCGACACAGATACGCAGTATTTT
-,TRBV9,TRBJ2-3,-,CASSDQSGSTDTQYF,TGTGCCAGCAGCGACCAGAGCGGGAGCACAGATACGCAGTATTTT
TRBD2,TRBV15,TRBJ2-5,-,CATSTSGIQETQYF,TGTGCCACATCGACTAGCGGTATCCAAGAGACCCAGTACTTC
-,TRBV30,TRBJ1-2,-,CAWTQGSAQYTF,TGTGCCTGGACTCAAGGTTCGGCCCAGTACACCTTC
-,TRBV5-4,TRBJ2-2,-,CASRSLAAGELFF,TGTGCCAGCAGATCTCTAGCAGCCGGGGAGCTGTTTTTT
-,TRBV5-1,TRBJ2-2,-,CASSLEGLGGTGELFF,TGCGCCAGCAGCTTGGAGGGACTGGGGGGCACCGGGGAGCTGTTTTTT
-,TRBV20-1,TRBJ1-1,medium-sized,CSAFSKHKAFF,TGCAGTGCTTTTTCCAAGCACAAAGCTTTCTTT
TRBD1,TRBV5-1,TRBJ2-2,-,CASSLAYFGQGNTGELFF,TGCGCCAGCAGCTTGGCCTATTTCGGACAGGGAAACACCGGGGAGCTGTTTTTT
-,TRBV5-1,TRBJ2-3,-,CASFDGGAADTQYF,TGCGCCAGCTTCGATGGAGGGGCTGCAGATACGCAGTATTTT
TRBD1,TRBV28,TRBJ2-7,once,CASRDRGYEQYF,TGTGCCAGCCGGGACAGGGGCTACGAGCAGTACTTC
TRBD2,TRBV30,TRBJ2-7,-,CAWSTRLADEQYF,TGTGCCTGGAGTACCCGACTAGCGGACGAGCAGTACTTC
TRBD1,TRBV2,TRBJ1-3,few,CASRDREGAGNTIYF,TGTGCCAGCAGGGACAGGGAAGGGGCTGGAAACACCATATATTTT
-,TRBV6-4,TRBJ2-2,-,CASSADFPRVGGELFF,TGTGCCAGCAGTGCCGACTTTCCTAGGGTCGGCGGGGAGCTGTTTTTT
TRBD1,TRBV6-6,TRBJ1-1,-,CASRARQGRTEAFF,TGTGCCAGCAGGGCCCGACAGGGGAGGACTGAAGCTTTCTTT
-,TRBV28,TRBJ2-7,once,CASSFGSAGAYEQYF,TGTGCCAGCAGTTTCGGGAGCGCCGGGGCATACGAGCAGTACTTC
TRBD1,TRBV19,TRBJ2-2,-,CASSFSEGAGELFF,TGTGCCAGTAGTTTCTCCGAGGGGGCTGGGGAGCTGTTTTTT
TRBD2,TRBV5-1,TRBJ2-1,-,CASSLSGSSYNEQFF,TGCGCCAGCAGCCTAAGCGGGAGTTCCTACAATGAGCAGTTCTTC
-,TRBV25-1,TRBJ1-4,once,CASSEGQLAFGDYEKLFF,TGTGCCAGCAGTGAAGGACAGTTGGCCTTTGGGGATTATGAAAAACTGTTTTTT
-,TRBV7-9,TRBJ2-1,-,CASSPGRSSYNEQFF,TGTGCCAGCAGCCCGGGACGGAGCTCCTACAATGAGCAGTTCTTC
-,TRBV9,TRBJ1-1,-,CASSVGLWTEAFF,TGTGCCAGCAGCGTAGGTTTATGGACTGAAGCTTTCTTT
TRBD1,TRBV6-6,TRBJ2-7,-,CASSPRQGAPYEQYF,TGTGCCAGCAGTCCCCGACAGGGGGCCCCCTACGAGCAGTACTTC
TRBD2,TRBV28,TRBJ2-2,-,CASTPSGITGELFF,TGTGCCAGCACCCCGAGCGGGATCACCGGGGAGCTGTTTTTT
TRBD1,TRBV30,TRBJ1-2,-,CAWYRDRPSLYTF,TGTGCCTGGTACCGGGACAGACCTTCCCTCTACACCTTC
TRBD1,TRBV10-3,TRBJ1-3,once,CAISIQGAIYF,TGTGCCATCAGTATCCAGGGGGCCATATATTTT
TRBD2,TRBV10-3,TRBJ2-1,-,CAITQVAGQTYNEQFF,TGTGCCATCACGCAAGTAGCGGGACAAACGTACAATGAGCAGTTCTTC
TRBD2,TRBV29-1,TRBJ2-5,once,CSVAVTSAETQYF,TGCAGCGTTGCTGTGACTAGCGCAGAGACCCAGTACTTC
TRBD2,TRBV5-4,TRBJ2-1,-,CASSRGLADLYNEQFF,TGTGCCAGCAGCCGGGGACTAGCGGACTTATACAATGAGCAGTTCTTC
TRBD1,TRBV28,TRBJ1-3,-,CASSIGTGVGNTIYF,TGTGCCAGCAGCATTGGGACAGGGGTTGGAAACACCATATATTTT
-,TRBV4-3,TRBJ1-3,-,CASSQGWPLEGTIYF,TGCGCCAGCAGCCAAGGATGGCCTCTGGAGGGCACCATATATTTT
-,TRBV30,TRBJ2-5,-,CAWSVGGETQYF,TGTGCCTGGAGTGTGGGCGGGGAGACCCAGTACTTC
TRBD1,TRBV30,TRBJ1-3,-,CAWSAGQGSGNTIYF,TGTGCCTGGAGTGCGGGACAGGGCTCTGGAAACACCATATATTTT
-,TRBV7-3,TRBJ2-5,-,CASSSRYEETQYF,TGTGCCAGCAGCTCGAGATATGAAGAGACCCAGTACTTC
-,TRBV28,TRBJ2-3,-,CASSPEGRVTDTQYF,TGTGCCAGCAGTCCAGAGGGCAGGGTGACAGATACGCAGTATTTT
TRBD1,TRBV27,TRBJ1-5,-,CASRKGANQPQHF,TGTGCCAGCAGGAAGGGGGCGAATCAGCCCCAGCATTTT
-,TRBV14,TRBJ2-7,-,CASSQVFGRGGYEQYF,TGTGCCAGCAGCCAAGTCTTCGGGCGCGGAGGCTACGAGCAGTACTTC
-,TRBV27,TRBJ2-6,-,CASSLRQFGGNVLTF,TGTGCCAGCAGTTTAAGACAGTTCGGCGGCAACGTCCTGACTTTC